The 27 T cell receptor beta chains below were found in one sample sequenced in a study of CD8 T cells in ankylosing spondylitis. General study results and limits: Seven to nine highly homologous variants made up a TCR beta motif that seemed to typify ankylosing spondylitis blood.

Their antigens remain unidentified. MiXCR, run by TCRdb on the 5' RACE reads, gives a single entry per CDR3 protein. The repertoire holds about 210,000 distinct CDR3 sequences, with 6% to 8% as singletons. The sequenced sample consisted of blood, either unsorted or a sorted T cell fraction (not recorded which). The receptor set was obtained from a male donor with ankylosing spondylitis.

This clonotype was found many times. V and J are TRBV4-1 and TRBJ2-1; 9 nucleotides line up with TRBD2. Unmatched junction bases numbered 6, after V lost 0 bases and J lost 6 bases. The germline V gene has CDR1 MGHRA and CDR2 YSYEKL. The CDR3 spans 16 residues. The CDR3, as DNA: TGCGCCAGCAGCCAAGATGACCGCGGGAGGGCCAATGAGCAGTTCTTC. It is translated as CASSQDDRGRANEQFF.

This clonotype turned up a few times. The rearrangement joins TRBV10-3 to TRBJ2-7, with a weak D call TRBD1 (6 bases). The CDR3 runs 15 residues. V lost 4 bases, J lost 0 bases, and 13 bases lay in between. CDR1 is ENHRY, CDR2 SYGVKD, per germline. CDR3 sequence: CAISGTGPLSYEQYF. CDR3 nucleotide sequence: TGTGCCATCAGTGGTACAGGGCCCCTCTCCTACGAGCAGTACTTC.

The sample holds many counts of this clonotype. The chain recombines TRBV9 with TRBJ2-5, with a tentative D call TRBD2 (5 bases). This CDR3 spans 14 amino acids. CDR1 is SGDLS, CDR2 YYNGEE, per germline. Trimming took 3 bases from V and 6 from J, leaving 15 bases between them. CDR3 nucleotide sequence: TGTGCCAGCAGCGGGACTGCGGCAAGAAAGACCCAGTACTTC. Encoded protein: CASSGTAARKTQYF.

This clonotype has at least ten counts. The gene calls are TRBV6-2 or TRBV6-3 and TRBJ1-1; tentatively, D is TRBD1 (6 bases). Deletions cut 2 bases from V and 1 base from J, with 11 bases between. The CDR3 extends over 15 amino acids. Germline assignment: CDR1 MNHEY and CDR2 SVGEGT. For the CDR3, the DNA is TGTGCCAGCAGTTACCCACAGGGCCGGAACACTGAAGCTTTCTTT. As protein: CASSYPQGRNTEAFF.

This clonotype was seen many times. V usage is TRBV5-1 and J usage is TRBJ1-1, with D unresolved. CDR3 size: 14 residues. Germline lookup yields CDR1 SGHRS and CDR2 YFSETQ. The ends were cut back, 3 bases at V and 4 bases at J, with 13 bases in the middle. CDR3 sequence: CASSSRYRGTEAFF. The CDR3 DNA follows: TGCGCCAGCAGCTCCCGATATCGGGGCACTGAAGCTTTCTTT. The whole variable domain, remainder taken from reference TRBV5-1 and TRBJ1-1, is KAGVTQTPRYLIKTRGQQVTLSCSPISGHRSVSWYQQTPGQGLQFLFEYFSETQRNKGNFPGRFSGRQFSNSRSEMNVSTLELGDSALYLCASSSRYRGTEAFFGQGTRLTVV.

The V call is TRBV15, the J call TRBJ1-4, with D perhaps TRBD1 (6 bases). Germline lookup yields CDR1 LNHNV and CDR2 YYDKDF (reference sequence). V lost 1 base to trimming and J lost 5 bases, with 11 bases between them. The CDR3 loop spans 15 amino acids. In DNA, the CDR3 is TGTGCCACCAGCAGAGGTCCGGACAGAAATGAAAAACTGTTTTTT. It encodes CATSRGPDRNEKLFF.

This clonotype appeared many times. The J gene is TRBJ1-1, the V gene TRBV12-3 or TRBV12-4; 7 nucleotides agree with TRBD1. Trimming took 3 bases from V and 1 from J; bases not matched to a gene: 2. This CDR3 is 14 amino acids long. DNA for the CDR3: TGTGCCAGCAGTTTTGCAGGGGGGAACACTGAAGCTTTCTTT. This translates into CASSFAGGNTEAFF.

The chain combines TRBV6-1 with TRBJ1-1; D is ambiguous. Germline assignment: CDR1 MNHNS and CDR2 SASEGT. Trimming removed 1 base at V and 2 bases at J, with 8 bases between. The CDR3 covers 14 residues. CDR3 sequence: CASSEVRKNTEAFF. Written as DNA, the CDR3 is TGTGCCAGCAGTGAAGTTCGGAAAAACACTGAAGCTTTCTTT.

The CDR3 region is CASSEFGGRNEQFF. The CDR3 DNA is TGTGCCAGCAGTGAATTTGGGGGTAGGAATGAGCAGTTCTTC. The J gene is TRBJ2-1, the V gene TRBV25-1, with D perhaps assigned TRBD1 or TRBD2 (5 bases each). V lost 1 base and J lost 7, with 11 bases in between. The CDR3 runs to 14 residues. Germline lookup yields CDR1 MGHDK and CDR2 SYGVNS.

This clonotype has only a few counts. The J gene is TRBJ1-5, the V gene TRBV5-1; D remains ambiguous. This CDR3 has 15 amino acids. V dropped 5 bases and J dropped 3 bases, with 15 bases sitting between them. The germline gives CDR1 SGHRS, CDR2 YFSETQ. CDR3 bases: TGCGCCAGCAGTTTTTTTCCGGGAAACAATCAGCCCCAGCATTTT. It yields the protein CASSFFPGNNQPQHF.

This clonotype occurred many times. The chain combines TRBV11-2 with TRBJ2-6; no clear D gene. The CDR3 spans 15 residues. Germline CDR1 SGHAT, CDR2 FQNNGV. The ends were cut back, 4 bases at V and 0 bases at J, with 7 bases in the middle. CDR3 bases: TGTGCCAGCAGCTCGACCCCCTCTGGGGCCAACGTCCTGACTTTC. It codes for CASSSTPSGANVLTF.

Only a few counts were recorded for this clonotype. This rearrangement joins TRBV12-3 or TRBV12-4 to TRBJ2-3; a possible D gene is TRBD2 (6 bases). V lost 3 bases and J lost 3, with 10 bases in between. CDR3 size: 14 residues. CDR3 sequence reads: CASSFGSVTDTQYF. The CDR3 DNA reads TGTGCCAGCAGTTTCGGGAGCGTTACAGATACGCAGTATTTT.

This clonotype has more than one count but fewer than ten. V usage is TRBV5-6 and J usage is TRBJ2-3; 9 bases match TRBD2. CDR1 is SGHDT and CDR2 is YYEEEE in the germline V gene. The CDR3 covers 16 residues. The junction had 3 bases not matched to a gene; V was cut back by 1 base and J by 0 bases. The CDR3 sequence is CASSLTSGHSTDTQYF. The CDR3 nucleotides are TGTGCCAGCAGCTTGACTAGCGGGCATAGCACAGATACGCAGTATTTT. The complete variable domain, with remaining parts taken from reference TRBV5-6 and TRBJ2-3, reads DAGVTQSPTHLIKTRGQQVTLRCSPKSGHDTVSWYQQALGQGPQFIFQYYEEEERQRGNFPDRFSGHQFPNYSSELNVNALLLGDSALYLCASSLTSGHSTDTQYFGPGTRLTVL.

This clonotype showed up many times. This chain uses TRBV27 with TRBJ2-3; D may be TRBD2 (5 bases). Germline values: CDR1 MNHEY, CDR2 SMNVEV (reference sequence). This CDR3 contains 14 residues. V shed 4 bases and J shed 4 bases, with 12 bases lying between them. CDR3 residues: CASSSLSRADTQYF. The CDR3 nucleotides are TGTGCCAGCAGTTCCCTTTCGAGGGCAGATACGCAGTATTTT.

The table lists this clonotype with many counts. This sequence joins TRBV4-2 and TRBJ2-7, with TRBD2 matching 10 bases. CDR1 and CDR2 (germline): LGHNA, YNFKEQ. Unmatched junction bases numbered 11, after V lost 4 bases and J lost 5 bases. The length of the CDR3 is 16 residues. The CDR3 nucleotides read TGTGCCAGCAGCCCCACGATAGGAGCGGGGGGGAACGAGCAGTACTTC. Translated: CASSPTIGAGGNEQYF.

The chain links TRBV4-2 to TRBJ1-5; 7 positions match TRBD1. V trimming: 3 bases; J trimming: 4 bases; junction bases outside the gene matches: 3. The CDR3 is 14 residues long. Germline assignment: CDR1 LGHNA and CDR2 YNFKEQ. CDR3 coding DNA: TGTGCCAGCAGCCAGGGACAGAGAAATCAGCCCCAGCATTTT. Amino acids: CASSQGQRNQPQHF.

This clonotype has a count of ten or more. The chain joins TRBV27 to TRBJ2-1, with D unresolved. Germline CDR1 reads MNHEY; CDR2 reads SMNVEV (reference sequence). The ends were cut back, 0 bases at V and 3 bases at J, with 9 bases in the middle. CDR3 length equals 15 residues. The CDR3 nucleotides read TGTGCCAGCAGTTTATCGGTCTCAGGCTACAATGAGCAGTTCTTC. This sequence encodes CASSLSVSGYNEQFF.

This clonotype was recorded many times. The chain is built from TRBV27 and TRBJ1-3; 9 nucleotides line up with TRBD1. Per the germline V gene, CDR1 is MNHEY and CDR2 is SMNVEV (reference sequence). J gave up 6 bases and V 5 bases, and 5 bases lay outside the gene matches. The length of the CDR3 is 14 residues. The CDR3 here is CASSPRTGENTIYF. CDR3 sequence (DNA): TGTGCCAGCAGTCCCCGGACAGGGGAAAACACCATATATTTT.

This chain links TRBV27 with TRBJ2-1; D is perhaps TRBD1 (5 bases). Trimming stripped 7 bases from V and 0 bases from J, with 13 bases between. Germline V CDR1 and CDR2: MNHEY, SMNVEV (reference sequence). The CDR3 length is 15 residues. This chain's CDR3 is CASKGSRDSYNEQFF. The CDR3 bases are TGTGCCAGCAAAGGAAGCAGGGACTCCTACAATGAGCAGTTCTTC.

The rearrangement links TRBV4-1 to TRBJ2-1, with 10 bases lining up with TRBD2. This CDR3 region has 15 residues. V shed 3 bases, J shed 9 bases, and the junction held 8 bases outside the gene matches. The germline gives CDR1 MGHRA, CDR2 YSYEKL. CDR3 sequence: CASSQQLAGVGEQFF. For the CDR3, the DNA is TGCGCCAGCAGCCAGCAGCTAGCGGGAGTGGGTGAGCAGTTCTTC.

This clonotype was seen repeatedly, ten times or more. The J gene is TRBJ1-1, the V gene TRBV6-2 or TRBV6-3, with D unresolved. Germline lookup yields CDR1 MNHEY and CDR2 SVGEGT. The length of the CDR3 is 14 residues. Trimming cost V 6 bases and J 2 bases, with 13 bases left between them. CDR3 nucleotide sequence: TGTGCCAGCAGAGACGGGAACTATAACACTGAAGCTTTCTTT. Its protein product is CASRDGNYNTEAFF.

The sample holds many counts of this clonotype. This rearrangement joins TRBV21-1 to TRBJ2-3; no check of the table's D call, TRBD1, against the DNA was made. TRBV21-1 is recorded as a pseudogene. The CDR3 length is 18 residues. In DNA form, the CDR3 reads TGTGCCAGCATGCGGACAGGGCTAGGATTGGAGGATGCAGATACGCAGTATTTT. Translating gives CASMRTGLGLEDADTQYF.

This clonotype was observed a handful of times. The chain couples TRBV3-1 to TRBJ2-1; no reliable D call. Trimming removed 4 bases from V and 2 bases from J, with 12 bases in between. Germline V gene sequence: CDR1 LGHDT, CDR2 YNNKEL (reference sequence). This CDR3 has 15 residues. CDR3 amino acids: CASSLARNPYNEQFF. The DNA for the CDR3 is TGTGCCAGCAGCCTCGCTAGGAACCCCTACAATGAGCAGTTCTTC.

The chain has TRBV4-1 and TRBJ1-2, with D possibly TRBD1 on 5 matching bases. V was shortened by 2 bases and J by 4 bases, with 8 bases between the two germline ends. This CDR3 is 13 amino acids long. The germline CDR1 and CDR2 sequences are MGHRA and YSYEKL. In DNA form, the CDR3 reads TGCGCCAGCAGCCAAAGGGGCGGCTATGGCTACACCTTC. Protein product: CASSQRGGYGYTF.

This clonotype was found many times. The chain uses TRBV14 and TRBJ2-7, with D possibly matching TRBD1 (7 bases). The CDR3 totals 15 residues. With 4 bases removed from V and 0 bases from J, the gap between germline ends came to 13 bases. Germline CDR1 and CDR2: SGHDN and FVKESK. The CDR3, as DNA: TGTGCCAGCAGCCCCGCGGGACAGAGCTCCTACGAGCAGTACTTC. Protein: CASSPAGQSSYEQYF.

This clonotype came up many times. This rearrangement joins TRBV29-1 to TRBJ2-7; TRBD2 might be the D (5 bases). The V end lost 5 bases, the J end lost 7 bases, and 9 bases lay between the germline ends. This CDR3 comprises 10 residues. CDR1 SQVTM and CDR2 ANQGSEA come from the germline V gene. CDR3 protein: CSVLLGEQYF. In DNA form, the CDR3 reads TGCAGCGTTCTACTAGGGGAGCAGTACTTC.

The sample holds many counts of this clonotype. The chain employs TRBV27 and TRBJ2-3; tentatively, D is TRBD1 or TRBD2 (5 bases each). This CDR3 contains 16 residues. Looked up from germline, CDR1 is MNHEY and CDR2 is SMNVEV (reference sequence). Trimming took 2 bases from V and 1 from J, leaving 13 bases between them. The CDR3 reads CASSLIRQGGTDTQYF. The CDR3 nucleotides read TGTGCCAGCAGTTTAATTCGCCAGGGAGGCACAGATACGCAGTATTTT.